The rows below give T cell receptor beta chains drawn from one sample of a study of shared T cell receptors in the human thymus. Sequencing used immunoSEQ multiplex PCR; TCRdb keeps in-frame clones, though not all of them. Altogether more than 550,000 clones are present, 75% to 90% being singletons, with the ten largest covering more than 0.01%. The same sample was also used in a study of human thymus T cells.

Sequencing was performed on thymocytes. These TCRs come from a girl less than two years old with a congenital heart defect. Each CDR3 is given with its conserved first and last residue. Each record gives: CDR3 protein, V gene, D gene. A D gene is named only where the DNA matches it firmly.

cdr3_aa: CASSLRGGQGGNTEAFF
v_call: TRBV5-4
d_call: TRBD1

cdr3_aa: CSVEVAETQYF
v_call: TRBV29-1
d_call: NA

cdr3_aa: CASSWGPRRGAVETQYF
v_call: TRBV19
d_call: TRBD2

cdr3_aa: CASSYRGLCYGYTF
v_call: TRBV5-8
d_call: TRBD1

cdr3_aa: CASSPEGGHGLPNYGYTF
v_call: TRBV7-2
d_call: TRBD1

cdr3_aa: CASSLAGREDYGYTF
v_call: TRBV7-6
d_call: NA

cdr3_aa: CATCGGSGTGELFF
v_call: TRBV11-2
d_call: NA

cdr3_aa: CASSFLRGTGLDTQYF
v_call: TRBV7-9
d_call: TRBD1

cdr3_aa: CSVCPRLANHEQFF
v_call: TRBV29-1
d_call: TRBD2

cdr3_aa: CSVRQGGKDYGYTF
v_call: TRBV29-1
d_call: TRBD1

cdr3_aa: CASSLNRGGQPQHF
v_call: TRBV7-2
d_call: TRBD1

cdr3_aa: CASSTSSGDEQYF
v_call: TRBV11-2
d_call: NA

cdr3_aa: CASSLVQYNSPLHF
v_call: TRBV7-9
d_call: NA